A selection of T cell receptor beta chains follows, all from one sample in a study of T cell responses to AZD1222 COVID-19 vaccine. Sequenced by immunoSEQ multiplex PCR; TCRdb stores in-frame clones only, minus some. The table shows over 100,000 clones, with 85% to 90% occurring only once. The input for sequencing was peripheral blood, taken on day 0 of AZD1222 vaccination. The receptors stem from an adult in good health. Each CDR3 is given with its conserved first and last residue. Size is stated for part of the rows, as once, few or many counts, or as a class when the clone is expanded.

j_call clone_size v_call cdr3_aa
TRBJ1-1 NA TRBV5-5 CASSFEVQGRSEAFF
TRBJ1-1 NA TRBV29-1 CSVLPSPTANTEAFF
TRBJ2-1 few TRBV6-5 CASSTFRSSYNEQFF
TRBJ1-5 NA TRBV11-2 CASSLDRNQPQHF
TRBJ1-1 NA TRBV5-1 CASSTDRELEAFF
TRBJ1-2 NA TRBV19 CASSPQGTYGYTF
TRBJ2-7 NA TRBV2 CASSQTGFLEQYF
TRBJ2-7 NA TRBV7-2 CASSLRGLAGDSYEQYF
TRBJ1-1 NA TRBV2 CASSEGYNTEAFF
TRBJ2-7 NA TRBV30 CAWSVLPGQGAYEQYF
TRBJ2-7 NA TRBV27 CASSQRPGLVPLEQYF
TRBJ2-7 NA TRBV28 CASIQGGTYEQYF
TRBJ2-4 NA TRBV7-9 CASSSGQTNIQYF
TRBJ2-2 NA TRBV6-5 CASRMGGPNTGELFF
TRBJ2-1 NA TRBV11-3 CASSLGNYEQFF
TRBJ2-5 NA TRBV6-2/TRBV6-3 CASSPIAGSGRETQYF
TRBJ2-4 once TRBV6-1 CASSEDPRAKNIQYF
TRBJ2-7 NA TRBV10-3 CAISGRRTTYEQYF
TRBJ2-1 NA TRBV7-9 CASSWDSSSYNEQFF
TRBJ1-4 NA TRBV19 CASSNRASATNEKLFF
TRBJ2-5 NA TRBV19 CASSPVGVEWETQYF
TRBJ2-7 NA TRBV30 CAWAGQGVFSYEQYF
TRBJ2-1 NA TRBV9 CASSVGGGGGSYNEQFF
TRBJ2-7 NA TRBV10-3 CAISERDSYEQYF
TRBJ1-1 once TRBV5-5 CASSWGQGPTEAFF
TRBJ1-1 NA TRBV11-2 CASSRRDGTMNTEAFF
TRBJ2-1 once TRBV25-1 CASSEETLSSYNEQFF
TRBJ1-3 few TRBV6-5 CASSYFGQRGNTIYF
TRBJ2-1 NA TRBV7-2 CASSLAGQNNEQFF
TRBJ2-3 NA TRBV28 CASSFQGSTDTQYF
TRBJ2-3 NA TRBV6-2/TRBV6-3 CASSWLAGVLRDTQYF
TRBJ1-2 NA TRBV28 CASSSGQNPYGYTF
TRBJ1-1 NA TRBV9 CASSHGAPRNTEAFF
TRBJ2-7 NA TRBV5-6 CASSSSGGRFREQYF
TRBJ2-3 NA TRBV3-1/TRBV3-2 CASSQDLAASGTQYF
TRBJ1-1 NA TRBV11-1 CASSLSNTEAFF
TRBJ1-2 NA TRBV7-2 CASSTQGQGGYGYTF
TRBJ1-2 NA TRBV5-6 CASSSTGQHGYTF
TRBJ1-6 NA TRBV6-4 CASSESQNSPLHF
TRBJ1-3 NA TRBV19 CASSTMGGRLSSGNTIYF
TRBJ1-2 NA TRBV5-1 CASSPDGDMARYTF
TRBJ2-1 NA TRBV5-6 CASSLRNRGNEQFF
TRBJ1-2 NA TRBV4-1 CASSQVGTGHGYTF
TRBJ1-2 few TRBV30 CAWSRPGQVNYGYTF
TRBJ1-4 NA TRBV6-5 CASSYWVGATNEKLFF
TRBJ2-2 NA TRBV11-2 CASRLLGVGGTGELFF
TRBJ2-1 once TRBV11-2 CASSLEGEQFF
TRBJ2-7 NA TRBV21-1 CASSKSRDREFLYEQYF
TRBJ1-1 NA TRBV5-1 CASSPQGGTEAFF
TRBJ1-1 NA TRBV6-5 CASSYNTGTEAFF
TRBJ1-1 few TRBV11-3 CASSADSRTEAFF
TRBJ1-2 NA TRBV11-2 CASSATAGGTYGYTF
TRBJ2-2 NA TRBV10-3 CAIPGGRGTGELFF
TRBJ2-7 NA TRBV5-6 CASSFDGEQYF
TRBJ1-2 NA TRBV19 CASSIQTGVGYTF